The rows below give T cell receptor beta chains drawn from one sample of a study of OX40 agonist ivuxolimab in advanced cancers. TCRdb's table, derived via immunoSEQ multiplex PCR, lists solely in-frame clones and lacks some. The data show 85,000 to 100,000 clones, 87% seen once. The sequencing used CD4+ or CD8+ T cells sorted from blood, collected in a trial of the OX40 agonist ivuxolimab. These receptors were obtained from an adult with an advanced solid tumor such as melanoma, head and neck, liver or kidney cancer. The CDR3 runs from the conserved cysteine through the conserved F or W. Each record gives: V gene, D gene, J gene, clone size, CDR3 DNA, CDR3 protein. The D gene is left open where the match is weak. Rows give clone size only sometimes, using once, few, many, or a class for an expanded clone.

TRBV11-2,TRBD1,TRBJ1-1,-,TGTGCCAGCAGCTTCGACAGGGGGATGAACACTGAAGCTTTCTTT,CASSFDRGMNTEAFF
TRBV6-1,TRBD2,TRBJ2-3,-,TGTGCCAGCAGCCCGACTAGCGCTAGCACAGATACGCAGTATTTT,CASSPTSASTDTQYF
TRBV28,TRBD1,TRBJ1-1,-,TGTGCCAGCAGCAGGGGGGGAATGAACACTGAAGCTTTCTTT,CASSRGGMNTEAFF
TRBV2,-,TRBJ2-5,-,TGTGCCAACAGTCTGAGGGAGGCCGAAGAGACCCAGTACTTC,CANSLREAEETQYF
TRBV10-3,-,TRBJ2-1,-,TGTGCCATCAGTGAGTCGACCTACAATGAGCAGTTCTTC,CAISESTYNEQFF
TRBV7-2,TRBD1,TRBJ1-5,-,TGTGCCAGCAGCCCCCGAGCAGGGGGGGATCAGCCCCAGCATTTT,CASSPRAGGDQPQHF
TRBV6-1,-,TRBJ2-5,-,TGTGCCAGCAGTGCACTAGGTCTGCCGACCCAGTACTTC,CASSALGLPTQYF
TRBV19,TRBD2,TRBJ2-2,few,TGTGCCAGTAGTATAGAGGGTACTAGCGGGAGTCGGGAGCTGTTTTTT,CASSIEGTSGSRELFF
TRBV7-9,-,TRBJ1-1,-,TGTGCCAGCAGCTTGCCCCTGGGAATGAACACTGAAGCTTTCTTT,CASSLPLGMNTEAFF
TRBV7-2,-,TRBJ2-5,-,TGTGCCAGCAGCACGGGACGGAACCAAGAGACCCAGTACTTC,CASSTGRNQETQYF
TRBV12-5,-,TRBJ1-5,-,TGTGCTAGTGGTAAATACGGCCCTAGCAATCAGCCCCAGCATTTT,CASGKYGPSNQPQHF
TRBV11-2,-,TRBJ1-4,-,TGTGCCAGCAGCGATGGCGGGGCGAGGGATGAAAAACTGTTTTTT,CASSDGGARDEKLFF
TRBV5-1,TRBD1,TRBJ1-5,-,TGCGCCAGCAGCCCCGGACAGGGAATAAATCAGCCCCAGCATTTT,CASSPGQGINQPQHF
TRBV7-2,-,TRBJ2-3,once,TGTGCCAGCAGCCCCAGTCCGGGTACGCAGTATTTT,CASSPSPGTQYF
TRBV2,TRBD1,TRBJ1-2,-,TGTGCCAGCCACCTTCCGGGACAGCAAGAATATGGCTACACCTTC,CASHLPGQQEYGYTF
TRBV6-5,-,TRBJ2-3,few,TGTGCCAGCAACCCCGGGGGCACAGATACGCAGTATTTT,CASNPGGTDTQYF
TRBV27,-,TRBJ2-2,-,TGTGCCAGCAGTTTTTTACAGTCGCAAGGTCGTGGTGGGGGCACCGGGGAGCTGTTTTTT,CASSFLQSQGRGGGTGELFF
TRBV7-9,TRBD1,TRBJ2-5,-,TGTGCCAGCAGCCCAGGTCAGGGGGCGAGAGAGACCCAGTACTTC,CASSPGQGARETQYF
TRBV7-2,-,TRBJ1-4,-,TGTGCCAGCAGCCGGGATTTGGGCGCGCTTGCAACTAATGAAAAACTGTTTTTT,CASSRDLGALATNEKLFF
TRBV2,TRBD2,TRBJ2-1,-,TGTGCCAGCAGTGCGCCCGGGACTAGCGGGCTTTTAAGCTCCTACAATGAGCAGTTCTTC,CASSAPGTSGLLSSYNEQFF
TRBV5-1,TRBD2,TRBJ2-1,-,TGCGCCAGCAGCTCTGGACTAGCGGCCTACAATGAGCAGTTCTTC,CASSSGLAAYNEQFF